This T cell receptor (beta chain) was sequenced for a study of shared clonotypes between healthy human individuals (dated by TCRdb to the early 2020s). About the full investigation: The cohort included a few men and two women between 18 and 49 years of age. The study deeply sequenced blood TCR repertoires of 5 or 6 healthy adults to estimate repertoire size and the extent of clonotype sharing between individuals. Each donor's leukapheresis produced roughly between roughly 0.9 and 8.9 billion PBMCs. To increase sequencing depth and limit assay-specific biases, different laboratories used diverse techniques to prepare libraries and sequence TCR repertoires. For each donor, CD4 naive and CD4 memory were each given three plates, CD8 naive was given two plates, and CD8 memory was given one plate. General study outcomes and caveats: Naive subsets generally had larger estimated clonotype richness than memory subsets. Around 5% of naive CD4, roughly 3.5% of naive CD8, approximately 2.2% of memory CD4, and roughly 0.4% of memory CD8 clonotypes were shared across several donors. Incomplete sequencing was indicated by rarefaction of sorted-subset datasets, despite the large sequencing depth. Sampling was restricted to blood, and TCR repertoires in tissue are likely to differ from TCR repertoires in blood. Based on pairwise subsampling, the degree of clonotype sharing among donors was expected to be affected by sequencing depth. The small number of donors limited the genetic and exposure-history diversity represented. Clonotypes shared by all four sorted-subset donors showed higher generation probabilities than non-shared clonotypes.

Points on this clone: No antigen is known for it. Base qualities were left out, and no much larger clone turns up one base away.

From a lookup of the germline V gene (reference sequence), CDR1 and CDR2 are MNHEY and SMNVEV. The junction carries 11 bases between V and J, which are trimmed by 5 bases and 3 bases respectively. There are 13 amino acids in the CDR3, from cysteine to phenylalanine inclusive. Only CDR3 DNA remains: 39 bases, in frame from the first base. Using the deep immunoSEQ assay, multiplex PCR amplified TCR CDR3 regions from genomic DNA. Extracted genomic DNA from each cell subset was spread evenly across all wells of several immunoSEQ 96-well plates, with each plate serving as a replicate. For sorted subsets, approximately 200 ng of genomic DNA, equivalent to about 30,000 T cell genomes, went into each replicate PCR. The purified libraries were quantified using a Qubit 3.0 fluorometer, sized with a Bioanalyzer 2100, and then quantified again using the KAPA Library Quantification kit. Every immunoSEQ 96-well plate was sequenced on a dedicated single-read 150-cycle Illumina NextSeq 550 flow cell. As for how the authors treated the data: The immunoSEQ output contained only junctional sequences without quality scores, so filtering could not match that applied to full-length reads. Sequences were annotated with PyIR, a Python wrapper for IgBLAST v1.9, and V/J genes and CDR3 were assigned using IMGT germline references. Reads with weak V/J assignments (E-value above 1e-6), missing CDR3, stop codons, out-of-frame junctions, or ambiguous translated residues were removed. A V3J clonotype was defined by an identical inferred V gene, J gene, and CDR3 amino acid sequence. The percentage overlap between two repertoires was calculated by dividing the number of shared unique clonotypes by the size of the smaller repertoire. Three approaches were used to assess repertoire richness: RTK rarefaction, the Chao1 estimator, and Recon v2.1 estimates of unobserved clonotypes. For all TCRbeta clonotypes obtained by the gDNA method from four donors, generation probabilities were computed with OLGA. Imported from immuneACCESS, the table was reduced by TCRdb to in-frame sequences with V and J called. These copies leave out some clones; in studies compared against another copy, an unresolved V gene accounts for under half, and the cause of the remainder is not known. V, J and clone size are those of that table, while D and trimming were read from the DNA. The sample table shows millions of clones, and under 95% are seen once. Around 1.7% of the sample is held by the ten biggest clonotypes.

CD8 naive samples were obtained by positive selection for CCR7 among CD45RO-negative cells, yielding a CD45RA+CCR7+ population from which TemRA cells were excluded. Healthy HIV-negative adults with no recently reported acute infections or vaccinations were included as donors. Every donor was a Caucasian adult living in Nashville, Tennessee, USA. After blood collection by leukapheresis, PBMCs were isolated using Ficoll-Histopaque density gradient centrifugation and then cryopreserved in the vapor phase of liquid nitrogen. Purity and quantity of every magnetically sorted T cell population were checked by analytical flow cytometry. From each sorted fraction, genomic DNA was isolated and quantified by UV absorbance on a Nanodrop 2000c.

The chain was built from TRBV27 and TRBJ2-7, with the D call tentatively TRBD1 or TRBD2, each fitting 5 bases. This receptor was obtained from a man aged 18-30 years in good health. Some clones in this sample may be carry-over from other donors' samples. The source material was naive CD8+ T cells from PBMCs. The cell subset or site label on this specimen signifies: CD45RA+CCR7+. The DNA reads TGTGCCAGCAGTGAGGGACGGTACTACGAGCAGTACTTC. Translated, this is CASSEGRYYEQYF.